This T cell receptor (beta chain) emerged from a study of OX40 agonist ivuxolimab in advanced cancers. In the study overall: The dose of intravenous ivuxolimab that patients received every 2 weeks ranged from 0.01 to 10 mg/kg. It was permissible to have had prior anti-PD-1, anti-PD-L1 or anti-CTLA-4 therapy, and over 35% had some. Study conclusions and caveats: The study found that CD8+ T cells averaged more expanded clones than CD4+.

V shed 1 base, J shed 6 bases, and the junction held 6 bases outside the gene matches. The germline V gene has CDR1 SGHRS and CDR2 YFSETQ. There are 15 residues in the CDR3. TCRdb's table, derived via immunoSEQ multiplex PCR, lists solely in-frame clones and lacks some. This sample has around 99,000 clones; around 90% occur once, and the top ten carry roughly 0.16%. Regarding this clone: Its matching antigen is unknown.

The J gene is TRBJ2-5, the V gene TRBV5-1; TRBD2 matches 10 bases. The material was CD4+ or CD8+ T cells sorted from blood, obtained in a trial of the OX40 agonist ivuxolimab. The receptor comes from an adult with an advanced solid tumor such as melanoma, head and neck, liver or kidney cancer. CDR3 sequence reads: CASSLSLAGVKTQYF. CDR3 nucleotides: TGCGCCAGCAGCTTGAGTCTAGCGGGAGTAAAGACCCAGTACTTC.